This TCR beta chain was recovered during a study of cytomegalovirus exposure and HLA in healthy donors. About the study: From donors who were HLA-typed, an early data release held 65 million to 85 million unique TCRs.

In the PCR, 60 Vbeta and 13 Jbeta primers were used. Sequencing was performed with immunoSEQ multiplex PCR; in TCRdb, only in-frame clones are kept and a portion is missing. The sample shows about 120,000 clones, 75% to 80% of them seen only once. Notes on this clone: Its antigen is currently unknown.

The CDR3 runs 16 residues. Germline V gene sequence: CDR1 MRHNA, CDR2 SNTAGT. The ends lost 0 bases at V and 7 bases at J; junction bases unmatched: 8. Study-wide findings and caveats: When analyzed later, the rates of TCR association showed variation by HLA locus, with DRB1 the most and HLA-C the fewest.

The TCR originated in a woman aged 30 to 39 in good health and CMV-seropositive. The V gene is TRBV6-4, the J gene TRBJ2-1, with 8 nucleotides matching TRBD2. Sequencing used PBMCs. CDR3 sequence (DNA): TGTGCCAGCAGTGACTCCGGGGGGGCCCTTTGGAATGAGCAGTTCTTC. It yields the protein CASSDSGGALWNEQFF.